The clone carrying this T cell receptor (beta chain) showed up many times. The target antigen is unknown. With a J-beta primer mix and a sample-barcoded 5' primer, a second PCR ran roughly 6 to 12 cycles. Sequencing of every sample gave 3 million or more CDR3-containing paired-end reads. TCRdb reprocessed the 5' RACE reads with MiXCR, giving one entry per CDR3 protein. The sample lists around 1.5 million distinct CDR3 sequences, 34% seen once, with 10% to 12% in the top ten. The germline V gene encodes CDR1 DFQATT and CDR2 SNEGSKA (reference sequence). The CDR3 runs 14 residues. V lost 3 bases, J lost 1 base, and 3 bases stayed unmatched. This sample was included in a study of blood T cells in healthy people across ages. Study results and limitations: In long-lived donors, naive CD4+ cell counts and diversity exceeded those of aged donors. Naive T cell percentage showed a strong correlation with the diversity of TCR beta.

Caucasian, healthy and from Russia, the donors were aged between 6 and 90. The receptor comes from a woman under 40 in good health. The chain recombines TRBV20-1 with TRBJ1-5, with 7 nucleotides matching TRBD1. The sequenced material came from blood. The CDR3 here is CSARKQGSNQPQHF. The CDR3, as DNA: TGCAGTGCTAGGAAACAGGGGAGCAATCAGCCCCAGCATTTT.